Listed below are T cell receptor beta chains from one sample, sequenced in a study of OX40 agonist ivuxolimab in advanced cancers. Using immunoSEQ multiplex PCR, the repertoire was profiled, and TCRdb retains in-frame clones only, with some absent. The data show 8,000 to 10,000 clones, with about 89% seen just once and roughly 13% held by the top ten. This specimen was CD4+ or CD8+ T cells sorted from blood, taken in a trial of the OX40 agonist ivuxolimab. The receptor source for this set is an adult with an advanced solid tumor such as melanoma, head and neck, liver or kidney cancer. Both conserved end residues are part of each CDR3. The D gene is left open where the match is weak.

>TRBV28|-|TRBJ1-4
CASSPTGRGMNEKLFF
TGTGCCAGCAGTCCAACGGGTCGGGGGATGAATGAAAAACTGTTTTTT
>TRBV6-5|-|TRBJ1-6
CATMAGYNSPLHF
TGTGCCACCATGGCAGGGTATAATTCACCCCTCCACTTT
>TRBV6-5|TRBD2|TRBJ2-3
CASSYGAGASTDTQYF
TGTGCCAGCAGTTATGGGGCGGGAGCTAGCACAGATACGCAGTATTTT
>TRBV5-1|-|TRBJ2-1
CASSSTSGSYNEQFF
TGCGCCAGCAGCTCTACTAGTGGGTCCTACAATGAGCAGTTCTTC
>TRBV7-3|-|TRBJ1-1
CASSLNRIGTEAFF
TGTGCCAGCAGCTTAAACAGGATAGGGACTGAAGCTTTCTTT
>TRBV5-1|-|TRBJ2-6
CASSSNPWTDLPGTNVLTF
TGCGCCAGCAGCTCCAACCCCTGGACAGACCTTCCTGGGACCAACGTCCTGACTTTC
>TRBV9|-|TRBJ2-5
CASSVGEPIRPQYF
TGTGCCAGCAGCGTAGGAGAACCTATTAGGCCCCAGTACTTC
>TRBV7-9|-|TRBJ1-1
CASNPRTAGEAFF
TGTGCCAGCAACCCGAGGACGGCGGGTGAAGCTTTCTTT
>TRBV2|-|TRBJ2-7
CASSGGPTSYEQYF
TGTGCCAGCAGTGGGGGGCCGACATCCTACGAGCAGTACTTC
>TRBV9|TRBD2|TRBJ2-1
CASSAGTSGSYNEQFF
TGTGCCAGCAGCGCTGGGACTAGCGGCTCCTACAATGAGCAGTTCTTC
>TRBV30|-|TRBJ1-5
CAWSSGEGLPQHF
TGTGCCTGGAGTTCGGGGGAGGGGCTGCCCCAGCATTTT
>TRBV2|-|TRBJ2-5
CASGPEETQYF
TGTGCCAGCGGTCCCGAAGAGACCCAGTACTTC
>TRBV9|TRBD1|TRBJ2-5
CASSPTGGRETQYF
TGTGCCAGCAGCCCCACAGGGGGCCGAGAGACCCAGTACTTC
>TRBV25-1|-|TRBJ1-3
CASSSQGGVGNTIYF
TGTGCCAGCAGTTCTCAAGGGGGTGTCGGAAACACCATATATTTT
>TRBV29-1|-|TRBJ2-3
CSVEPPAPSTDTQYF
TGCAGCGTTGAACCCCCAGCGCCCAGCACAGATACGCAGTATTTT
>TRBV5-1|-|TRBJ1-6
CASSRESYNSPLHF
TGCGCCAGCAGTCGGGAAAGTTATAATTCACCCCTCCACTTT
>TRBV28|-|TRBJ1-2
CASSLTGAYTF
TGTGCCAGCAGTTTAACGGGAGCCTACACCTTC